This T cell receptor (beta chain) was identified during a study of identical twins (dated by TCRdb to the mid-2010s). General notes on the study: TCR alpha and beta repertoires from monozygotic twins, unrelated adults of various ages and cord blood were deep-sequenced to test whether fetal clonotypes persist. Replicate twin experiments were performed at different times using different library preparation protocols to rule out contamination. Paper-wide results and their limitations: Zero-insertion analyses could be partly confounded by invariant T cells such as MAIT and iNKT, although diverse VJ usage argued against such confounding for most clonotypes. Out-of-frame TCR alpha sequences shared between twins showed an excess of low generation-probability sequences compared with coincidental sharing between unrelated individuals. Fewer insertions were carried by abundant cord blood beta clonotypes, a similar but weaker trend appeared in young adult naive repertoires, and no such trend appeared in memory repertoires. A weaker excess of twin sharing was found in beta out-of-frame sequences because the signal-to-noise ratio was lowered by fewer shared sequences. Because the same donors could not be followed over many years, the conclusions depended on cross-sectional statistical analysis. Recombination models systematically underestimated out-of-frame TCR alpha sharing in monozygotic twins but agreed with sharing between unrelated individuals.

Libraries were built with 5' RACE. Sequencing was performed on an Illumina HiSeq 2000. Template switching added a universal primer binding site, and the final cDNA carried a unique molecular identifier that allowed TCR cDNA molecules to be counted accurately. First-strand cDNA for TCR alpha and beta chains was synthesized from specific primers in the conserved constant-segment region. To control for contamination, each cDNA library was double barcoded with a SMART-Mk sample barcode plus Illumina barcodes. TruSeq adapter sequences and Illumina sample barcodes were added in two successive PCR steps. The TCR alpha and beta cDNA libraries were sequenced on the Illumina HiSeq platform using custom primers. As for how the authors treated the data: MiGEC was used to process raw reads and extract unique molecular identifiers, and MiXCR was used to find CDR3 positions. Recombination models were inferred per individual with the repgenHMM and IGoR tools using an EM algorithm. Shared clonotype analysis was performed with the tcR package in R, normalizing sharing by the product of cloneset sizes. To study raw recombination free of thymic and clonal selection effects, out-of-frame nonproductive sequences were analyzed. TCRdb ran its own pipeline on the public reads, namely fastp trimming at Q25 and MiXCR clone calling, and kept in-frame beta chains. Records with the same CDR3 protein are collapsed into one entry carrying the most frequent genes and DNA. It is TCRdb's table, rather than the study itself, that gives the V and J calls and clone size. In this sample the table shows approximately 890,000 distinct CDR3 sequences, approximately 13% of which occur a single time. The top ten clonotypes cover around 1.6% of the sample.

This clonotype was recorded many times. The antigen it recognizes is unknown. No base qualities exist here, and no much larger clone lies one base off it. Spanning cysteine to phenylalanine, the CDR3 consists of 14 amino acids. Only CDR3 DNA remains: 42 bases, in frame from the first base. Trimming removed 6 bases from V and 4 bases from J; the gene matches leave 0 bases unexplained. Every donor in the study was a healthy Caucasian. Three pairs of female monozygotic twins, all aged 18 to 29 years, made up the twin cohort. Peripheral blood mononuclear cells were used as the source from which RNA for TCR libraries was isolated. These same data were also listed under a study on yellow fever vaccine responses in identical twins. Taken from the second paper: The authors reported that the T cell response to vaccination in identical twins appeared partly convergent and partly personalized. Focusing on identical twins, the study followed the T cell clones that responded to the vaccine, and did so with precision.

The sequencing input was PBMCs. The sequence is built from TRBV12-3 or TRBV12-4 and TRBJ1-6, with 10 bases matching TRBD1. The TCR originated in a woman younger than 35 in good health. CDR3 loop: CASRGQGYNSPLHF. The sequenced DNA: TGTGCCAGCAGGGGACAGGGGTATAATTCACCCCTCCACTTT.